Listed below are T cell receptor beta chains from one sample, sequenced in a study of T cells in Graves' hyperthyroidism and ophthalmopathy. TCRdb used MiXCR to reprocess the multiplex PCR reads, holding one entry per CDR3 protein. This sample has over 250,000 distinct CDR3 sequences; 15% to 20% occur once, and the top ten carry over 45%. The sample was blood. The receptors were sampled from a woman aged 55-70 years with Graves' ophthalmopathy. Each CDR3 is given with its conserved first and last residue. Fields, in order: V gene, D gene, J gene, clone size, CDR3 length, CDR3 DNA, CDR3 protein. The D gene is left open where the match is weak. Where a row states a size, it is once, few, many or the class of an expanded clone; other rows omit it.

TRBV7-2	TRBD1	TRBJ2-4	many	13	TGTGCCAGCAGCCCCGGGACAGGCGACATTCAGTACTTC	CASSPGTGDIQYF
TRBV14	TRBD1	TRBJ2-7	many	16	TGTGCCAGCAGCCAAACCGGGACAGGGGTTTCTGACGAGCAGTACTTC	CASSQTGTGVSDEQYF
TRBV20-1	NA	TRBJ1-1	NA	16	TGCAGTGCTAGTCCCCACAGGTTGGTTTCGAACACTGAAGCTTTCTTT	CSASPHRLVSNTEAFF
TRBV6-5	NA	TRBJ2-3	many	16	TGTGCCAGCATCGAAGGGGCGCGTCGGAATTTGGATACGCAGTATTTT	CASIEGARRNLDTQYF
TRBV4-2	TRBD2	TRBJ2-7	NA	14	TGTGCCAGCAGCCAAGAACCGGGGAGGGACGAGCAGTACTTC	CASSQEPGRDEQYF
TRBV4-1	TRBD1	TRBJ1-4	many	16	TGCGCCAGCAGCCAAGATGGGACAGGTCCTAATGAAAAACTGTTTTTT	CASSQDGTGPNEKLFF
TRBV20-1	NA	TRBJ2-7	few	11	TGCAGTGCAAAAAATCCCTACGAGCAGTACTTC	CSAKNPYEQYF
TRBV25-1	TRBD1	TRBJ2-2	NA	15	TGTGCCAGCAGTGGGACGACAGGGGACACCGGGGAGCTGTTTTTT	CASSGTTGDTGELFF
TRBV4-3	TRBD1	TRBJ2-1	few	17	TGCGCCAGCAGCCAAGATCTTAGGCAGGGGGCCTACAATGAGCAGTTCTTC	CASSQDLRQGAYNEQFF
TRBV11-2	TRBD1	TRBJ1-3	many	16	TGTGCCAGCAGCCCCAGGACAGGGAGCTCTGGAAACACCATATATTTT	CASSPRTGSSGNTIYF
TRBV12-5	TRBD2	TRBJ2-1	NA	19	TGTGCTAGTGGTTTGTACCGGGGGGGACTAGCGGGAGGAGGCAATGAGCAGTTCTTC	CASGLYRGGLAGGGNEQFF
TRBV7-7	TRBD1	TRBJ2-1	many	15	TGTGCTAGCAGCTCCGGGACAGGCGCCTACAATGAGCAGTTCTTC	CASSSGTGAYNEQFF
TRBV7-2	NA	TRBJ2-5	many	13	TGTGCCAGCAGCCCCCCCCCGGCGGGGACCCAGTACTTC	CASSPPPAGTQYF
TRBV18	NA	TRBJ2-3	many	12	TGTGCCAGCTCACACGAACGAGATACGCAGTATTTT	CASSHERDTQYF
TRBV2	NA	TRBJ2-1	many	14	TGTGCCAGCAGTGAAGACAGCGCCAAGAGTGAGCAGTTCTTC	CASSEDSAKSEQFF
TRBV11-2	NA	TRBJ1-2	many	13	TGTGCCAGCAGCTTAGGGGACTACTATGGCTACACCTTC	CASSLGDYYGYTF
TRBV13	NA	TRBJ2-7	many	12	TGTGCCAGCAGCCGGTATGGCTACGAGCAGTACTTC	CASSRYGYEQYF
TRBV20-1	TRBD1	TRBJ2-7	NA	14	TGCAGTGCTAGAATACGGCCACAGGGGCCTGAGCAGTACTTC	CSARIRPQGPEQYF
TRBV6-1	NA	TRBJ1-2	many	13	TGTGCCACTTGCCCCGGGATTGGCTATGGCTACACCTTC	CATCPGIGYGYTF
TRBV6-1	NA	TRBJ1-1	few	13	TGTGCCAGCAGGGGGGGGCGGGACACTGAAGCTTTCTTT	CASRGGRDTEAFF
TRBV6-5	NA	TRBJ1-5	many	17	TGTGCCAGCAGTTCCTCAGGGACAAATTATAGCAATCAGCCCCAGCATTTT	CASSSSGTNYSNQPQHF
TRBV7-2	NA	TRBJ2-5	NA	17	TGTGCCAGCAGCTTAGCCTTGAATCCCCAGGGCTCAGAGACCCAGTACTTC	CASSLALNPQGSETQYF